These T cell receptor beta chains were read from a single sample in a study of blood T cells in healthy people across ages. TCRdb itself ran the 5' RACE reads through MiXCR, one entry per CDR3 protein. Here the sample spans around 670,000 distinct CDR3 sequences, approximately 30% being singletons. Sequencing was done on a sample of blood. The source of these receptors is a woman older than 75 in good health. Both conserved end residues are part of each CDR3. D genes are given only for firm matches. Rows may omit the clone size; those that give it use once, few, many or a size class.

d_gene: NA
v_gene: TRBV20-1
abundance: NA
j_gene: TRBJ1-1
CDR3aa: CSSLKGNTEAFF
CDR3nt: TGCAGCAGCTTGAAAGGGAACACTGAAGCTTTCTTT

d_gene: NA
v_gene: TRBV20-1
abundance: many
j_gene: TRBJ2-3
CDR3aa: CSARVPGLLRSTDTQYF
CDR3nt: TGCAGTGCTAGAGTACCGGGACTCCTAAGGAGCACAGATACGCAGTATTTT

d_gene: NA
v_gene: TRBV6-2/TRBV6-3
abundance: few
j_gene: TRBJ2-2
CDR3aa: CASSKRSTGERFF
CDR3nt: TGTGCCAGCAGCAAAAGAAGCACCGGGGAGCGGTTTTTT

d_gene: NA
v_gene: TRBV12-3/TRBV12-4
abundance: many
j_gene: TRBJ2-3
CDR3aa: CASTRTLGDTQYF
CDR3nt: TGTGCCAGCACCCGGACCCTGGGAGATACGCAGTATTTT

d_gene: NA
v_gene: TRBV20-1
abundance: few
j_gene: TRBJ2-3
CDR3aa: CSAWPQRSTDTQYF
CDR3nt: TGCAGTGCCTGGCCACAGCGGAGCACAGATACGCAGTATTTT

d_gene: NA
v_gene: TRBV7-9
abundance: NA
j_gene: TRBJ2-1
CDR3aa: CAGSRVHEQFF
CDR3nt: TGTGCCGGCAGCCGGGTCCATGAGCAGTTCTTC

d_gene: TRBD2
v_gene: TRBV20-1
abundance: few
j_gene: TRBJ2-1
CDR3aa: CSARPLAGAYNEQFF
CDR3nt: TGCAGTGCTAGACCACTAGCGGGGGCGTACAATGAGCAGTTCTTC

d_gene: NA
v_gene: TRBV29-1
abundance: many
j_gene: TRBJ1-1
CDR3aa: CSVEGAMTEAFF
CDR3nt: TGCAGCGTTGAGGGGGCTATGACTGAAGCTTTCTTT

d_gene: NA
v_gene: TRBV10-3
abundance: many
j_gene: TRBJ1-5
CDR3aa: CAISDGSSNQPQHF
CDR3nt: TGTGCCATCAGTGATGGCAGTAGCAATCAGCCCCAGCATTTT

d_gene: NA
v_gene: TRBV7-3
abundance: many
j_gene: TRBJ2-7
CDR3aa: CASSLLGVGEQYF
CDR3nt: TGTGCCAGCAGCCTTCTGGGGGTGGGCGAGCAGTACTTC

d_gene: NA
v_gene: TRBV5-1
abundance: NA
j_gene: TRBJ2-6
CDR3aa: CASNPPSSGANVLTF
CDR3nt: TGCGCCAGCAACCCCCCAAGCTCTGGGGCCAACGTCCTGACTTTC

d_gene: NA
v_gene: TRBV20-1
abundance: many
j_gene: TRBJ2-1
CDR3aa: CSATPGASSYNEQFF
CDR3nt: TGCAGTGCGACCCCAGGGGCGAGCTCCTACAATGAGCAGTTCTTC

d_gene: NA
v_gene: TRBV11-2
abundance: few
j_gene: TRBJ2-1
CDR3aa: CASSPGTRGNNEQFF
CDR3nt: TGTGCCAGCAGCCCCGGGACTCGCGGGAACAATGAGCAGTTCTTC

d_gene: NA
v_gene: TRBV7-2
abundance: many
j_gene: TRBJ1-6
CDR3aa: CASSSGESPLHF
CDR3nt: TGTGCCAGCAGCTCCGGGGAATCACCCCTCCACTTT

d_gene: NA
v_gene: TRBV10-3
abundance: many
j_gene: TRBJ1-2
CDR3aa: CAISREVDYGYTF
CDR3nt: TGTGCCATCAGCCGGGAGGTGGACTATGGCTACACCTTC

d_gene: NA
v_gene: TRBV7-9
abundance: many
j_gene: TRBJ2-1
CDR3aa: CASTVGGSPSGEQFF
CDR3nt: TGTGCCAGCACCGTCGGGGGCTCTCCCTCCGGTGAGCAGTTCTTC

d_gene: TRBD2
v_gene: TRBV20-1
abundance: once
j_gene: TRBJ2-3
CDR3aa: CSASAGGGIPSTDTQYF
CDR3nt: TGCAGTGCTTCCGCTGGCGGGGGGATCCCTAGCACAGATACGCAGTATTTT

d_gene: TRBD1
v_gene: TRBV13
abundance: NA
j_gene: TRBJ2-5
CDR3aa: CASSPGQLKTQYF
CDR3nt: TGTGCCAGCAGCCCGGGACAGTTAAAGACCCAGTACTTC

d_gene: TRBD1
v_gene: TRBV20-1
abundance: many
j_gene: TRBJ1-1
CDR3aa: CSAGTGLNTEAFF
CDR3nt: TGCAGTGCCGGGACAGGACTGAACACTGAAGCTTTCTTT

d_gene: TRBD2
v_gene: TRBV7-2
abundance: many
j_gene: TRBJ2-3
CDR3aa: CASSFGGGAPDTQYF
CDR3nt: TGTGCCAGCAGCTTTGGCGGGGGGGCCCCAGATACGCAGTATTTT

d_gene: NA
v_gene: TRBV5-1
abundance: many
j_gene: TRBJ1-2
CDR3aa: CASSLTRDRGYTF
CDR3nt: TGCGCCAGCAGCTTGACGAGGGACCGAGGCTACACCTTC

d_gene: TRBD2
v_gene: TRBV12-3/TRBV12-4
abundance: many
j_gene: TRBJ2-1
CDR3aa: CASSFGRGAADEQFF
CDR3nt: TGTGCCAGCAGCTTCGGGCGGGGGGCCGCGGATGAGCAGTTCTTC

d_gene: NA
v_gene: TRBV28
abundance: many
j_gene: TRBJ1-5
CDR3aa: CASSTLDLAGDQPQHF
CDR3nt: TGTGCCAGCAGTACCCTGGACCTGGCTGGCGATCAGCCCCAGCATTTT

d_gene: TRBD2
v_gene: TRBV7-2
abundance: NA
j_gene: TRBJ2-7
CDR3aa: CASSPTGLAGHEQYF
CDR3nt: TGTGCCAGCAGCCCAACGGGACTAGCGGGGCATGAGCAGTACTTC

d_gene: NA
v_gene: TRBV6-2/TRBV6-3
abundance: few
j_gene: TRBJ1-5
CDR3aa: CASSYMNQPQHF
CDR3nt: TGTGCCAGCAGTTACATGAATCAGCCCCAGCATTTT

d_gene: NA
v_gene: TRBV6-6
abundance: NA
j_gene: TRBJ2-2
CDR3aa: CASSYSATGELFF
CDR3nt: TGTGCCAGCAGTTACTCGGCGACCGGGGAGCTGTTTTTT

d_gene: NA
v_gene: TRBV7-8
abundance: NA
j_gene: TRBJ1-1
CDR3aa: CASSLPTGTEAFF
CDR3nt: TGTGCCAGCAGCTTACCTACGGGGACTGAAGCTTTCTTT

d_gene: TRBD1
v_gene: TRBV20-1
abundance: few
j_gene: TRBJ1-4
CDR3aa: CSVVQAGGSTNEKLFF
CDR3nt: TGCAGTGTCGTTCAGGCAGGGGGATCAACTAATGAAAAACTGTTTTTT

d_gene: TRBD2
v_gene: TRBV20-1
abundance: NA
j_gene: TRBJ2-1
CDR3aa: CSARVSGGADEQFF
CDR3nt: TGCAGTGCTAGAGTCAGCGGGGGGGCGGATGAGCAGTTCTTC

d_gene: TRBD1
v_gene: TRBV9
abundance: many
j_gene: TRBJ2-5
CDR3aa: CASGQGIQETQYF
CDR3nt: TGTGCCAGCGGACAGGGCATCCAAGAGACCCAGTACTTC

d_gene: TRBD1
v_gene: TRBV20-1
abundance: once
j_gene: TRBJ2-7
CDR3aa: CSAERPGQGYEETRYF
CDR3nt: TGCAGTGCTGAACGCCCGGGACAGGGATACGAAGAGACCCGGTACTTC

d_gene: NA
v_gene: TRBV28
abundance: NA
j_gene: TRBJ1-1
CDR3aa: CASRPDRLGIVQAFF
CDR3nt: TGTGCCAGCAGACCCGACAGGTTGGGGATCGTGCAAGCTTTCTTT

d_gene: TRBD2
v_gene: TRBV7-2
abundance: once
j_gene: TRBJ2-5
CDR3aa: CASSLAGLAGQETQYF
CDR3nt: TGTGCCAGCAGCTTAGCCGGACTAGCGGGGCAAGAGACCCAGTACTTC

d_gene: NA
v_gene: TRBV10-3
abundance: many
j_gene: TRBJ2-1
CDR3aa: CAIRSTDYYNEQFF
CDR3nt: TGTGCCATCAGGAGCACGGACTACTACAATGAGCAGTTCTTC

d_gene: NA
v_gene: TRBV4-2
abundance: NA
j_gene: TRBJ2-6
CDR3aa: CASSQDWKDSINVLTF
CDR3nt: TGTGCCAGCAGCCAAGATTGGAAGGACTCCATTAACGTCCTGACTTTC

d_gene: TRBD1
v_gene: TRBV4-3
abundance: many
j_gene: TRBJ1-2
CDR3aa: CASSQEVGNRGYDGYTF
CDR3nt: TGCGCCAGCAGCCAAGAAGTCGGTAACAGGGGCTACGATGGCTACACCTTC

d_gene: NA
v_gene: TRBV3-1
abundance: NA
j_gene: TRBJ1-1
CDR3aa: CASSQDLERYTEAFF
CDR3nt: TGTGCCAGCAGCCAAGATTTGGAGCGGTACACTGAAGCTTTCTTT

d_gene: NA
v_gene: TRBV2
abundance: NA
j_gene: TRBJ1-1
CDR3aa: CASTDGEAFF
CDR3nt: TGTGCCAGCACAGACGGTGAAGCTTTCTTT

d_gene: NA
v_gene: TRBV2
abundance: many
j_gene: TRBJ1-5
CDR3aa: CASSAGSSSNQPQHF
CDR3nt: TGTGCCAGCAGTGCTGGGAGTAGTAGCAATCAGCCCCAGCATTTT

d_gene: TRBD2
v_gene: TRBV4-2
abundance: NA
j_gene: TRBJ2-4
CDR3aa: CASSQVPSGGSKSIQYF
CDR3nt: TGTGCCAGCAGCCAAGTGCCTAGCGGGGGAAGCAAAAGCATTCAGTACTTC

d_gene: TRBD1
v_gene: TRBV20-1
abundance: many
j_gene: TRBJ1-2
CDR3aa: CSARGTHRGRDGYTF
CDR3nt: TGCAGTGCTAGAGGAACCCACAGGGGTCGAGATGGCTACACCTTC

d_gene: TRBD1
v_gene: TRBV7-2
abundance: many
j_gene: TRBJ2-7
CDR3aa: CASSETGYEQYF
CDR3nt: TGTGCCAGCAGCGAGACAGGGTACGAGCAGTACTTC

d_gene: NA
v_gene: TRBV12-3/TRBV12-4
abundance: NA
j_gene: TRBJ2-3
CDR3aa: CASSFGTADTEYF
CDR3nt: TGTGCCAGCAGTTTCGGAACAGCAGATACGGAGTATTTT

d_gene: NA
v_gene: TRBV20-1
abundance: NA
j_gene: TRBJ2-7
CDR3aa: CSARDLIGDYEQYF
CDR3nt: TGCAGTGCTAGAGATTTGATAGGCGACTACGAGCAGTACTTC

d_gene: NA
v_gene: TRBV5-1
abundance: many
j_gene: TRBJ2-3
CDR3aa: CASSLRPFRVASAARGDTQYF
CDR3nt: TGCGCCAGCAGCTTGAGACCCTTTAGGGTAGCGTCAGCGGCGCGGGGAGATACGCAGTATTTT

d_gene: NA
v_gene: TRBV19
abundance: NA
j_gene: TRBJ1-5
CDR3aa: CASSIRDGSNQPQHF
CDR3nt: TGTGCCAGTAGTATCCGGGACGGTAGCAATCAGCCCCAGCATTTT

d_gene: NA
v_gene: TRBV21-1
abundance: many
j_gene: TRBJ2-7
CDR3aa: CASSNHYQRGYIYEQYF
CDR3nt: TGTGCCAGCAGCAACCATTACCAGCGGGGGTATATATACGAGCAGTACTTC